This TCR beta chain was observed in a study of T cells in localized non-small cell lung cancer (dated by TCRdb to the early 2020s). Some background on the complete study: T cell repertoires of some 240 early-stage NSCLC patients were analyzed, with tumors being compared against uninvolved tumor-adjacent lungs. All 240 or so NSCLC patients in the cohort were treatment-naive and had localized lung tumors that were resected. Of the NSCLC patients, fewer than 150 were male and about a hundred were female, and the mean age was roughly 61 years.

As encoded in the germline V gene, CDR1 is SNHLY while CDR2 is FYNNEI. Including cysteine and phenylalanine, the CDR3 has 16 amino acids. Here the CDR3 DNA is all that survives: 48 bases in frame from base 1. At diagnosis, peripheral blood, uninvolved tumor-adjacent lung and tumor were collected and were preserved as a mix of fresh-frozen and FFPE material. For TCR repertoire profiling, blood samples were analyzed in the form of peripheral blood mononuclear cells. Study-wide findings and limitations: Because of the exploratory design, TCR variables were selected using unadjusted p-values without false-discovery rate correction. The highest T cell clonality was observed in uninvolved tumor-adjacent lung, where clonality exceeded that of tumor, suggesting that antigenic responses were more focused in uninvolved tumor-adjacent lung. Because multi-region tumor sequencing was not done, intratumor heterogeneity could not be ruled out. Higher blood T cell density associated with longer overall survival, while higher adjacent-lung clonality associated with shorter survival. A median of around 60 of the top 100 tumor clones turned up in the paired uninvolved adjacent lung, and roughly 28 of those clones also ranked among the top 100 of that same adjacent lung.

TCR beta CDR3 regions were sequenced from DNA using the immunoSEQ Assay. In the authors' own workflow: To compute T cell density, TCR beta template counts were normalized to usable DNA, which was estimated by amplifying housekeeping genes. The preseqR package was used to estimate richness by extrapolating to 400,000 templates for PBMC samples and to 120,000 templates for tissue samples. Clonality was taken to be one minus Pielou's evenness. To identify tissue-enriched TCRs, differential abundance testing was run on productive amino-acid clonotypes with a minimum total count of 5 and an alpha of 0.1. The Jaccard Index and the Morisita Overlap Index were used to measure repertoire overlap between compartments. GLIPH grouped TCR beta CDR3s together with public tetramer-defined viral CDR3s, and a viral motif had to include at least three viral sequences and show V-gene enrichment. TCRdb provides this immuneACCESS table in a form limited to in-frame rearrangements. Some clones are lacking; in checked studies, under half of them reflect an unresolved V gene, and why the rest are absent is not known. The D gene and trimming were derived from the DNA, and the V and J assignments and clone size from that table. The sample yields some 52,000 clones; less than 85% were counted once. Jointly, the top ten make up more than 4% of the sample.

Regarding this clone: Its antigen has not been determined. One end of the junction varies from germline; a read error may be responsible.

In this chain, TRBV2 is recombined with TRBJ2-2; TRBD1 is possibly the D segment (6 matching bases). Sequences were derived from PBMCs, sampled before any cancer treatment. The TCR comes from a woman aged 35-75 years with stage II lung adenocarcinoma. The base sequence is TGTGCCAGCAGGGAAGAGACAGGAGGGAACACCGGGGAGCTGTTTTTT. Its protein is CASREETGGNTGELFF.